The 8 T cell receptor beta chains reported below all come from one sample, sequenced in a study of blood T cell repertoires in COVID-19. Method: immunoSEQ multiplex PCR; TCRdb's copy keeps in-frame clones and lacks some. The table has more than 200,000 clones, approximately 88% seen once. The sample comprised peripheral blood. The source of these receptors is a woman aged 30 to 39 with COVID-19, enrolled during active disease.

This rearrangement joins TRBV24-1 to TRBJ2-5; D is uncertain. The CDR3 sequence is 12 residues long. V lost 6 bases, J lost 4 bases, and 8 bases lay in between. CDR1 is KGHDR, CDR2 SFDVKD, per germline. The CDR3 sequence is CATSQSPETQYF. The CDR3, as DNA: TGTGCCACCAGTCAGTCGCCAGAGACCCAGTACTTC.

This CDR3 reads CASSLEGENEQYF. The CDR3 bases are TGTGCCAGCAGCTTAGAAGGGGAAAACGAGCAGTACTTC. This rearrangement joins TRBV11-3 to TRBJ2-7, with D tentatively TRBD1 (5 bases). V lost 0 bases, J lost 5 bases, and 8 bases lay in between. From germline, CDR1 is SGHNT and CDR2 YENEEA. The CDR3 covers 13 residues.

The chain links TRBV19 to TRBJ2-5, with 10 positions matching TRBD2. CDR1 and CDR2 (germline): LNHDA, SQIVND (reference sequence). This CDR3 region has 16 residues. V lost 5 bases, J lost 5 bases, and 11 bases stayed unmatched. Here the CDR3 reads CASSSAGGPSRETQYF. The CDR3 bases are TGTGCCAGTAGTTCAGCGGGAGGGCCTTCACGGGAGACCCAGTACTTC.

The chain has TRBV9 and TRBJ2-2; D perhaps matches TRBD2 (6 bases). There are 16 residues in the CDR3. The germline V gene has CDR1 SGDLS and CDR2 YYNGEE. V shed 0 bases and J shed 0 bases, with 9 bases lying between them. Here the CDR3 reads CASSVATGANTGELFF. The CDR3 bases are TGTGCCAGCAGCGTAGCTACGGGGGCGAACACCGGGGAGCTGTTTTTT.

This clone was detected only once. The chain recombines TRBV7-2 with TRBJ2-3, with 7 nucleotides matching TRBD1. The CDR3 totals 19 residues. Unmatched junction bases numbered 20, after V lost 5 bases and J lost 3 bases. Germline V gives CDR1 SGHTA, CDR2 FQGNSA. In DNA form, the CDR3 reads TGTGCCAGCAGCCCAACTCTGTCTGGACAGGCGACACAGACAGATACGCAGTATTTT. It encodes CASSPTLSGQATQTDTQYF. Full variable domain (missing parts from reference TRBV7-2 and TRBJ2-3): GAGVSQSPSNKVTEKGKDVELRCDPISGHTALYWYRQSLGQGLEFLIYFQGNSAPDKSGLPSDRFSAERTGGSVSTLTIQRTQQEDSAVYLCASSPTLSGQATQTDTQYFGPGTRLTVL.

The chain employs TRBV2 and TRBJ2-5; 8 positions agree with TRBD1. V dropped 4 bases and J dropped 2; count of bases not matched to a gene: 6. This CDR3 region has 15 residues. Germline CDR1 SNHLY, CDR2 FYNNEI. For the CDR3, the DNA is TGTGCCAGCAGTGTAGGGGGACAGGAACAAGAGACCCAGTACTTC. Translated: CASSVGGQEQETQYF.

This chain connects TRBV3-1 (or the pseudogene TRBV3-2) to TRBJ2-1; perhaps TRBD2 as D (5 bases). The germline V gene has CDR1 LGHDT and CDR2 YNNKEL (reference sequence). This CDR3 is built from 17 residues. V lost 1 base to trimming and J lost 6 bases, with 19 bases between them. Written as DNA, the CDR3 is TGTGCCAGCAGCCAAGGTCCCCTGAGCGGAGCAAGCAATGAGCAGTTCTTC. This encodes CASSQGPLSGASNEQFF.

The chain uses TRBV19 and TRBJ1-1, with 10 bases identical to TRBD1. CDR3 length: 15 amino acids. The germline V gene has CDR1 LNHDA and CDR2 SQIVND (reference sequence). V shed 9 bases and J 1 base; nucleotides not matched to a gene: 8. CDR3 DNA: TGTGCCAGCAATGACAGGGGGCTTTGGAACACTGAAGCTTTCTTT. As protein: CASNDRGLWNTEAFF.